This T cell receptor (beta chain) was found in a study of T cell responses to AZD1222 COVID-19 vaccine. Findings of the study overall: White British donors predominated, females outnumbered males, and clonal diversity was possibly underestimated. It was only six AZD1222 recipients who were seropositive at baseline.

Concerning this clone: Its antigen is currently unknown.

This table comes from immunoSEQ multiplex PCR, and its TCRdb copy is limited to in-frame clones, with some not included. Of roughly 65,000 clones listed, over 80% are singletons. Pooled in the analysis were second doses at about 4 or about 12 weeks. This receptor was obtained from an adult who received the AZD1222 COVID-19 vaccine. The sequences come from peripheral blood, collected 28 days after the second AZD1222 dose.

Written as DNA, the CDR3 is TGTGCCAGCAGTGTAGAGGAGAACACTGAAGCTTTCTTT. Translated, it gives CASSVEENTEAFF. The chain recombines TRBV6-4 with TRBJ1-1; D gene unclear. The CDR3 covers 13 residues. Trimming removed 4 bases from V and 1 base from J, with 7 bases in between. CDR1 and CDR2 from the germline V gene are MRHNA and SNTAGT.